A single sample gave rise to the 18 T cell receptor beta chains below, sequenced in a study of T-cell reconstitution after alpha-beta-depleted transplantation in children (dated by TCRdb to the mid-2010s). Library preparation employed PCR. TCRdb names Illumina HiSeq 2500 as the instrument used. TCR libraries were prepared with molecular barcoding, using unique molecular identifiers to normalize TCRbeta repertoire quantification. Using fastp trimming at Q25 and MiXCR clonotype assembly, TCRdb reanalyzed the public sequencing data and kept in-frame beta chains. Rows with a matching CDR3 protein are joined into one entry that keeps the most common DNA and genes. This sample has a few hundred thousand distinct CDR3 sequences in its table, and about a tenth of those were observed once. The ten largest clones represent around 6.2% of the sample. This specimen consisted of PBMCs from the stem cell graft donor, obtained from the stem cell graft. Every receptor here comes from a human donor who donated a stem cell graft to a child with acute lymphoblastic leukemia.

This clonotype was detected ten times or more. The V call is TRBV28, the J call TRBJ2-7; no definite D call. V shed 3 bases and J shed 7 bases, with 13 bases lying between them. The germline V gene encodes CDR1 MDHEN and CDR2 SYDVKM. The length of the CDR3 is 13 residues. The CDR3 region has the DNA TGTGCCAGCAGTTTGGGTTTCGGGCAGGAGCAGTACTTC. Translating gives CASSLGFGQEQYF.

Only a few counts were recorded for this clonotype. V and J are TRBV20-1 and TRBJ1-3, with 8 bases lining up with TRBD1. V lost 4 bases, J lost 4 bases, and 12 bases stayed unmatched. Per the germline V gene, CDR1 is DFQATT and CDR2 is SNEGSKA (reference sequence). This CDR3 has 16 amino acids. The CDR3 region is CSAKIQRQGRGNTIYF. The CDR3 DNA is TGCAGTGCTAAAATACAGCGACAGGGGCGGGGAAACACCATATATTTT.

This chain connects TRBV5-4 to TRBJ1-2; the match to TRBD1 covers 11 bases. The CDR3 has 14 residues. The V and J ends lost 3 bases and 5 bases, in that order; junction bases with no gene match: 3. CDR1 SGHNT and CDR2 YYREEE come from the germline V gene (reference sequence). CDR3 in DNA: TGTGCCAGCAGCTCTGGACAGGGGGCGTATGGCTACACCTTC. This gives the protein CASSSGQGAYGYTF.

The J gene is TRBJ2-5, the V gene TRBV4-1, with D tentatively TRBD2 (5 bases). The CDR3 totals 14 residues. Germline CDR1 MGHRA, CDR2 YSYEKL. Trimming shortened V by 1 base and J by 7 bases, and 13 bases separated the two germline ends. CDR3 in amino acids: CASSQVDPRGTQYF. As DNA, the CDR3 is TGCGCCAGCAGCCAAGTAGACCCTCGGGGGACCCAGTACTTC.

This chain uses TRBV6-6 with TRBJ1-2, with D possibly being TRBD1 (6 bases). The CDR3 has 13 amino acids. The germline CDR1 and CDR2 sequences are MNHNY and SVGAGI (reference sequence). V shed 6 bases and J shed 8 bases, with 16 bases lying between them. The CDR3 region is CASSPRGGWGYTF. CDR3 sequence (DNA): TGTGCCAGCAGCCCACGGGGGGGCTGGGGCTACACCTTC.

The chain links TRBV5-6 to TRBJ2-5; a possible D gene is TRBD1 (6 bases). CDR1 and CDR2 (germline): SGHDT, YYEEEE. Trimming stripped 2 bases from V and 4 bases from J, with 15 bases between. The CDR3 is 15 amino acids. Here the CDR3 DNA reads TGTGCCAGCAGCTTTGCTCAGGGGAGTCGAGAGACCCAGTACTTC. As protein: CASSFAQGSRETQYF.

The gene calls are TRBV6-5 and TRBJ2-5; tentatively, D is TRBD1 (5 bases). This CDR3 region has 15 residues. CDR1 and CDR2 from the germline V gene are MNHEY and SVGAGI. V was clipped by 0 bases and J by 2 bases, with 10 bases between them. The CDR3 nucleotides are TGTGCCAGCAGTTACTCAAGGGGTGAACAAGAGACCCAGTACTTC. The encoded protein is CASSYSRGEQETQYF.

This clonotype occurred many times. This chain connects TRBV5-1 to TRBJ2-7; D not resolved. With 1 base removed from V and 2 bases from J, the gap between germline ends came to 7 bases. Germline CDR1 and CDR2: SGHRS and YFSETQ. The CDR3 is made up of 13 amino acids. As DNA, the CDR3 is TGCGCCAGCAGCTTGCCCCGGGCCTACGAGCAGTACTTC. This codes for CASSLPRAYEQYF.

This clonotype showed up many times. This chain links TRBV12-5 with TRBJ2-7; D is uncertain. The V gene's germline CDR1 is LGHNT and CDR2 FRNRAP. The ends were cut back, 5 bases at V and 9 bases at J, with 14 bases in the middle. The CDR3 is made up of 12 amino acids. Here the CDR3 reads CASGPYPPRQYF. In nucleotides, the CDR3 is TGTGCTAGTGGTCCATACCCCCCGAGGCAGTACTTC.

CDR3 sequence (DNA): TGCAGTGCTAGACTAGCGGGGGGTCGGGACACCGGGGAGCTGTTTTTT. Amino acids: CSARLAGGRDTGELFF. The V and J genes are TRBV20-1 and TRBJ2-2; 11 bases are shared with TRBD2. Germline lookup yields CDR1 DFQATT and CDR2 SNEGSKA (reference sequence). The J segment lost 3 bases and the V segment lost 2 bases, leaving 5 bases of the junction unmatched. There are 16 residues in the CDR3.

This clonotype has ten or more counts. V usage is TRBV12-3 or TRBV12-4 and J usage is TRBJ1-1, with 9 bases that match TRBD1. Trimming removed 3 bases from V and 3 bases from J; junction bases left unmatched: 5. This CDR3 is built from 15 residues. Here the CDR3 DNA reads TGTGCCAGCAGTTTTAGGGGGACAGGGTACACTGAAGCTTTCTTT. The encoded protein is CASSFRGTGYTEAFF.

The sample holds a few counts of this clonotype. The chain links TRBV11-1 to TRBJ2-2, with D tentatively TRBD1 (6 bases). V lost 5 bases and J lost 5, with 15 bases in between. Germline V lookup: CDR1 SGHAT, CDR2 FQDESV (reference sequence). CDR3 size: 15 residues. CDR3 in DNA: TGTGCCAGCAGCCCTGGCCCAGGGGATACCGGGGAGCTGTTTTTT. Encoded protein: CASSPGPGDTGELFF.

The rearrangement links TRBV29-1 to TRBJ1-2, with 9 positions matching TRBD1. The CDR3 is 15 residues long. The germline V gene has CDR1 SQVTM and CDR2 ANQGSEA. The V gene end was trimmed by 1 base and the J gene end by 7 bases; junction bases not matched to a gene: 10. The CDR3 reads CSVEAPGTGSGGYTF. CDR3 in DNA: TGCAGCGTTGAAGCCCCAGGGACAGGGTCTGGTGGCTACACCTTC.

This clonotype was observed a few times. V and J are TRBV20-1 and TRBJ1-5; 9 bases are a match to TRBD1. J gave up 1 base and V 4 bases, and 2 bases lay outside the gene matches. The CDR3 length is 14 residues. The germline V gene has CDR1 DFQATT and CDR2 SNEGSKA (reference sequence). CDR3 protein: CSANRGPSNQPQHF. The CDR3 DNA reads TGCAGTGCTAACAGGGGGCCGAGCAATCAGCCCCAGCATTTT.

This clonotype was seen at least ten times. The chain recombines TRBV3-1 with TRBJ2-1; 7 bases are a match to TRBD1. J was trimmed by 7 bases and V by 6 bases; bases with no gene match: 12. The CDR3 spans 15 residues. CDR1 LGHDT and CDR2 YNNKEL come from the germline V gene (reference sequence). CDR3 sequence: CASSREAGGKNEQFF. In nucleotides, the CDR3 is TGTGCCAGCAGTCGAGAGGCAGGGGGTAAGAATGAGCAGTTCTTC.

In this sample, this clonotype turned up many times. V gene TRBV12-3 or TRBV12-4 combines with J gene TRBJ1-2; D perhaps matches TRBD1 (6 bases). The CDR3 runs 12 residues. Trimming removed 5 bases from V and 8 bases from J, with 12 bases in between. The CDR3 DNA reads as TGTGCCAGCAGTGCGGACAGTGGCGGCTACACCTTC. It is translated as CASSADSGGYTF.

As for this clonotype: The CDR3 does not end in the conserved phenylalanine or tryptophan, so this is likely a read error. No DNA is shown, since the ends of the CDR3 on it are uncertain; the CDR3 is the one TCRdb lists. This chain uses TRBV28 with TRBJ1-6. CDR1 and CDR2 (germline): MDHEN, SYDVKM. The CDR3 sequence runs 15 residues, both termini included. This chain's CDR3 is CAMGPGIPYNAPLRL.

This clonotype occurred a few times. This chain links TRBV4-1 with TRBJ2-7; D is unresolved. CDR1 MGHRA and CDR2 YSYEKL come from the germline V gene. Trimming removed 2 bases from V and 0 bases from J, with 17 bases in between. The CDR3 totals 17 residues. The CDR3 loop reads CASSQNPNRYSSYEQYF. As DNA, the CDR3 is TGCGCCAGCAGCCAAAATCCCAATCGGTATAGCTCCTACGAGCAGTACTTC.